This T cell receptor (beta chain) was identified during a study of cytomegalovirus exposure and HLA in healthy donors. Libraries were prepared by immunoSEQ multiplex PCR; TCRdb keeps only in-frame clonotypes and omits some of them. The table has under 200,000 clones, around nine tenths seen once; the top ten hold around 2.1%. This clone was found a few times. The trim removed 8 bases at V and 6 bases at J, leaving 10 bases unmatched. The CDR3 has 14 amino acids. The germline gives CDR1 LNHDA, CDR2 SQIVND (reference sequence). This chain uses TRBV19 with TRBJ1-5, with 7 nucleotides matching TRBD1. Sequencing was done on a sample of PBMCs. This TCR was recovered from a woman aged 18-29 years in good health and CMV-seronegative. The CDR3 spells CASWRGLAGQPQHF. CDR3 nucleotides: TGTGCCAGTTGGAGGGGGCTCGCTGGTCAGCCCCAGCATTTT.